This passage covers 17 T cell receptor beta chains from one sample sequenced in a study of cytomegalovirus exposure and HLA in healthy donors. Use of 60 Vbeta and 13 Jbeta primers characterized the PCR. The repertoire was sequenced with immunoSEQ multiplex PCR; TCRdb's copy has only in-frame clones and lacks some. In the table there are around 160,000 clones, 78% of which are singletons. The specimen was PBMCs. The receptors were sampled from a male donor in good health and CMV-seronegative.

The J gene is TRBJ2-7, the V gene TRBV13; D perhaps matches TRBD1 (5 bases). The CDR3 is made up of 14 amino acids. The ends were cut back, 3 bases at V and 3 bases at J, with 12 bases in the middle. CDR1 and CDR2 from the germline V gene are PRHDT and FYEKMQ (reference sequence). The CDR3 nucleotides are TGTGCCAGCAGCTTGAAGGGGATAAGCTACGAGCAGTACTTC. Translated: CASSLKGISYEQYF.

The CDR3 is CASTGDLSGANVLTF. CDR3 in DNA: TGCGCCAGCACGGGGGACCTCTCTGGGGCCAACGTCCTGACTTTC. The V call is TRBV5-1, the J call TRBJ2-6, with D perhaps matching TRBD2 (6 bases). Germline-derived CDR1 and CDR2 are SGHRS and YFSETQ. The CDR3 runs to 15 residues. Trimming cost V 6 bases and J 0 bases, with 10 bases left between them. The complete variable domain, with remaining parts taken from reference TRBV5-1 and TRBJ2-6, reads KAGVTQTPRYLIKTRGQQVTLSCSPISGHRSVSWYQQTPGQGLQFLFEYFSETQRNKGNFPGRFSGRQFSNSRSEMNVSTLELGDSALYLCASTGDLSGANVLTFGAGSRLTVL.

V is TRBV6-6 and J is TRBJ1-6; 8 positions agree with TRBD1. This CDR3 has 15 amino acids. The junction had 10 bases not matched to a gene; V was cut back by 6 bases and J by 9 bases. CDR1 is MNHNY and CDR2 is SVGAGI in the germline V gene (reference sequence). CDR3 loop: CASRGKDRDGSPLHF. CDR3 DNA sequence: TGTGCCAGCAGGGGGAAGGACAGGGACGGTTCACCCCTCCACTTT.

DNA of the CDR3: TGCGCCAGCAGCCAAGATACAGGCCAGTATGGCTACACCTTC. Protein sequence: CASSQDTGQYGYTF. V gene TRBV4-3 combines with J gene TRBJ1-2; D possibly corresponds to TRBD1 (5 bases). Germline assignment: CDR1 LGHNA and CDR2 YSLEER. V gave up 0 bases and J gave up 5 bases, with 10 bases separating them. The CDR3 contains 14 residues.

This clone turned up a few times. The J gene is TRBJ2-5, the V gene TRBV4-2; 10 bases agree with TRBD2. The germline CDR1 and CDR2 sequences are LGHNA and YNFKEQ. The CDR3 runs to 16 residues. V was pared by 5 bases and J by 0 bases, with 6 bases of the junction left unmatched. CDR3 nucleotide sequence: TGTGCCAGCAGCTTGGTAGCGGGGGGCGACCAAGAGACCCAGTACTTC. Translation gives CASSLVAGGDQETQYF.

The chain couples TRBV7-2 to TRBJ1-4, with 10 bases that match TRBD1. The CDR3 is 14 amino acids. V shed 4 bases, J shed 8 bases, and the junction held 4 bases outside the gene matches. Looked up from germline, CDR1 is SGHTA and CDR2 is FQGNSA. CDR3 nucleotide sequence: TGTGCCAGCAGCTCGGACAGGGGGGGCGAAAAACTGTTTTTT. Its protein is CASSSDRGGEKLFF.

This rearrangement joins TRBV5-1 to TRBJ2-3; tentative D call: TRBD1 (6 bases). CDR1 is SGHRS, CDR2 YFSETQ, per germline. Trimming stripped 0 bases from V and 5 bases from J, with 19 bases between. The CDR3 extends over 17 amino acids. The CDR3 here is CASSLVFDRFLIDTQYF. The CDR3 DNA is TGCGCCAGCAGCTTGGTTTTCGACAGGTTCCTTATAGATACGCAGTATTTT.

The V and J genes are TRBV9 and TRBJ2-2; 7 nucleotides align to TRBD1. Per the germline V gene, CDR1 is SGDLS and CDR2 is YYNGEE. The trim removed 0 bases at V and 0 bases at J, leaving 8 bases unmatched. This CDR3 region has 18 residues. The CDR3 region is CASSVGGLGGANTGELFF. The CDR3 nucleotides are TGTGCCAGCAGCGTAGGTGGGTTAGGGGGCGCGAACACCGGGGAGCTGTTTTTT.

The rearrangement joins TRBV30 to TRBJ2-3; 7 bases map to TRBD2. Per the germline V gene, CDR1 is GTSNPN and CDR2 is SVGIG (reference sequence). This CDR3 contains 17 residues. V lost 0 bases and J lost 0; bases outside the gene matches: 9. The CDR3 sequence: CAWSVGAMGGSTDTQYF. The CDR3 DNA follows: TGTGCCTGGAGTGTCGGAGCGATGGGAGGGAGCACAGATACGCAGTATTTT.

This chain uses TRBV29-1 with TRBJ2-5, with a weak D call TRBD1 (6 bases). Germline lookup yields CDR1 SQVTM and CDR2 ANQGSEA. V was clipped by 2 bases and J by 7 bases, with 11 bases between them. This CDR3 is 12 amino acids long. The DNA of the CDR3 is TGCAGCGTTGAACTGGTAGGGGGGACCCAGTACTTC. Translating it yields CSVELVGGTQYF.

The CDR3, as DNA: TGTGCCAGCAGCGTCACCAGGGGCCATGAGCAGTTCTTC. Protein: CASSVTRGHEQFF. V usage is TRBV2 and J usage is TRBJ2-1, with D possibly being TRBD1 (6 bases). CDR1 is SNHLY, CDR2 FYNNEI, per germline. CDR3 length: 13 amino acids. Deletions cut 6 bases from V and 8 bases from J, with 14 bases between.

A single count supports this clone. V and J are TRBV20-1 and TRBJ2-3, with D perhaps matching TRBD2 (5 bases). CDR3 size: 11 residues. Germline values: CDR1 DFQATT, CDR2 SNEGSKA (reference sequence). The V end lost 7 bases, the J end lost 5 bases, and 10 bases lay between the germline ends. The CDR3 reads CSGGAVDTQYF. The CDR3 nucleotides read TGCAGTGGGGGAGCCGTAGATACGCAGTATTTT.

Comments on this clone: At the DNA level, this CDR3 is encoded by other sequences in the same sample as well. The chain recombines TRBV18 with TRBJ1-1, with D tentatively TRBD1 (6 bases). Trimming removed 2 bases from V and 1 base from J, with 8 bases in between. The CDR3 loop spans 14 amino acids. Germline loops: CDR1 KGHSH, CDR2 LQKENI. This CDR3 is CASSPTQGNTEAFF. Here the CDR3 DNA reads TGTGCCAGCTCACCAACACAGGGGAACACTGAAGCTTTCTTT.

The chain has TRBV27 and TRBJ1-5, with 8 bases fitting TRBD1. With 2 bases clipped from V and 5 bases from J, the junction kept 8 bases outside the gene matches. Per the germline V gene, CDR1 is MNHEY and CDR2 is SMNVEV (reference sequence). CDR3 length: 16 residues. The DNA for the CDR3 is TGTGCCAGCAGTTTAACTGGACAGGGAGGTTATCAGCCCCAGCATTTT. It encodes CASSLTGQGGYQPQHF.

This chain joins TRBV28 and TRBJ2-4, with TRBD2 matching over 15 bases. V lost 6 bases, J lost 4 bases, and 7 bases stayed unmatched. The germline CDR1 and CDR2 sequences are MDHEN and SYDVKM. The CDR3 is made up of 17 amino acids. The CDR3 bases are TGTGCCAGCAGCCAGGGACTAGCGGGAGGATTAAAAAACATTCAGTACTTC. Translation: CASSQGLAGGLKNIQYF.

This clone was detected a few times. For the CDR3, the DNA is TGTGCCAGTAAAGCCAGCGGGGGGGCATCTGAGCAGTTCTTC. The encoded protein is CASKASGGASEQFF. V gene TRBV19 combines with J gene TRBJ2-1; TRBD2 matches 10 bases. The germline gives CDR1 LNHDA, CDR2 SQIVND (reference sequence). The J segment lost 9 bases and the V segment lost 7 bases, leaving 9 bases of the junction unmatched. The CDR3 covers 14 residues. Complete variable domain (other parts from reference TRBV19 and TRBJ2-1): DGGITQSPKYLFRKEGQNVTLSCEQNLNHDAMYWYRQDPGQGLRLIYYSQIVNDFQKGDIAEGYSVSREKKESFPLTVTSAQKNPTAFYLCASKASGGASEQFFGPGTRLTVL.

This chain joins TRBV10-3 and TRBJ1-1; possible D gene TRBD1, 6 bases. This CDR3 has 14 residues. Germline V gene data show CDR1 as ENHRY and CDR2 as SYGVKD. The V gene lost 7 bases and the J gene lost 1 base, with 13 bases spanning the gap. This CDR3 reads CAITPGQKNTEAFF. The CDR3 DNA follows: TGTGCCATCACCCCGGGACAAAAGAACACTGAAGCTTTCTTT.